The present entry profiles one T cell receptor (beta chain) with its context. Original processing methods: Estimates of nucleated cell counts were drawn from the amplification of reference gene primers. Assay: immunoSEQ multiplex PCR; the TCRdb copy retains only in-frame clones and omits some. V and J calls plus clone size are reproduced from that table; the DNA served to infer D and trimming. The table has about 69,000 clones, around 90% seen once. The V gene's germline CDR1 is SGDLS and CDR2 YYNGEE. Germline trimming cut 2 bases from V and 1 base from J; bases unmatched to any gene: 1. CDR3 size: 15 residues. This entry is derived from a study of blood T cell repertoires in COVID-19. Study background: Samples representing acute and convalescent COVID-19 were sourced from the United States, Italy and Spain. PBMCs, B-cell-depleted T cells, or T cells were the source of the cDNA or gDNA that made up the material.

The source is a man between 50 and 59 years old with acute or convalescent COVID-19. The chain has TRBV9 and TRBJ2-7; TRBD2 matches at 12 bases. The specimen was peripheral blood. The CDR3 protein is CASSVGTSGSYEQYF. As DNA, the CDR3 is TGTGCCAGCAGCGTCGGGACTAGCGGGTCCTACGAGCAGTACTTC.